The rows below give T cell receptor beta chains drawn from one sample of a study of cytomegalovirus exposure and HLA in healthy donors. Sequencing was performed with immunoSEQ multiplex PCR; in TCRdb, only in-frame clones are kept and a portion is missing. The sample features about 160,000 clones, with under 2.5% in its top ten. Material: PBMCs. These receptors all come from a man aged 25 to 40 in good health and CMV-seronegative. The CDR3 runs from the conserved cysteine through the conserved F or W. Each record gives: V gene, D gene, J gene, CDR3 DNA, CDR3 protein. D genes are given only for firm matches.

TRBV5-4	NA	TRBJ1-4	TGTGCCAGCAGCCCTGGGGGGGGCGCAGCTAATGAAAAACTGTTTTTT	CASSPGGGAANEKLFF
TRBV5-1	TRBD2	TRBJ2-5	TGCGCCAGCAGCTGGGGGACTAGTTCCCAGGAAGAGACCCAGTACTTC	CASSWGTSSQEETQYF
TRBV7-9	TRBD2	TRBJ2-1	TGTGCCAGCAGCTTAGGACTAGCGGGAGAGGATGAGCAGTTCTTC	CASSLGLAGEDEQFF
TRBV30	NA	TRBJ2-3	TGTGCCTGGAAGGGGGTGCGGCAGGCTAGCACAGATACGCAGTATTTT	CAWKGVRQASTDTQYF
TRBV4-1	TRBD1	TRBJ1-2	TGCGCCAGCAGCCAGGCACAGGGGGCAAGATATGGCTACACCTTC	CASSQAQGARYGYTF
TRBV11-3	TRBD1	TRBJ2-2	TGTGCGAGCCAGGGGGAACGGAACGGGGAGCTGTTTTTT	CASQGERNGELFF
TRBV6-1	TRBD1	TRBJ2-2	TGTGCCAGCAGTGAACCAGGGGGCCGACTTACCGGGGAGCTGTTTTTT	CASSEPGGRLTGELFF
TRBV19	TRBD2	TRBJ2-5	TGTGCCAGTAGGCCACGGGGGGGCGGAAACCAAGAGACCCAGTACTTC	CASRPRGGGNQETQYF
TRBV7-9	NA	TRBJ2-1	TGTGCCAGCAGCTTTCCTGGGAGCTCCTACAATGAGCAGTTCTTC	CASSFPGSSYNEQFF
TRBV6-1	TRBD2	TRBJ2-7	TGTGCCAGCAGTGAGTCCCAAGCGGGAGGATACGAGCAGTACTTC	CASSESQAGGYEQYF
TRBV4-1	TRBD1	TRBJ2-7	TGCGCCAGCAGCCGCCCAATTTACCGGGACAGGATAACCTACGAGCAGTACTTC	CASSRPIYRDRITYEQYF
TRBV19	NA	TRBJ1-3	TGTGCCAGTAGAGACGGGGGTGGCGGAAACACCATATATTTT	CASRDGGGGNTIYF
TRBV29-1	TRBD1	TRBJ1-4	TGCAGCGTACCTATCGACAGGGAAGGTGAAAAACTGTTTTTT	CSVPIDREGEKLFF
TRBV10-3	TRBD1	TRBJ1-2	TGTGCCATCAGTGAGTCCGCAGGGGGCGTCTATGGCTACACCTTC	CAISESAGGVYGYTF
TRBV6-1	NA	TRBJ2-7	TGTGCCAGCAGTGAATTGGGGGGTGAGCAGTACTTC	CASSELGGEQYF
TRBV11-2	TRBD1	TRBJ1-2	TGTGCCAGCAGCTTCTTGACAGGGCCATATGGCTACACCTTC	CASSFLTGPYGYTF
TRBV7-8	TRBD1	TRBJ1-2	TGTGCCAGCAGCTTTCGGACAGGGGATGGCTACACCTTC	CASSFRTGDGYTF
TRBV28	TRBD2	TRBJ2-2	TGTGCCAGCAGCCCCGGGACTATTAACACCGGGGAGCTGTTTTTT	CASSPGTINTGELFF
TRBV2	TRBD1	TRBJ2-1	TGTGCCAGCAGCCCATCGGGACAGCCCTACAATGAGCAGTTCTTC	CASSPSGQPYNEQFF
TRBV5-1	TRBD2	TRBJ2-2	TGCGCCAGCAGCCTTACGACTAGCCCCGGGGAGCTGTTTTTT	CASSLTTSPGELFF
TRBV15	TRBD1	TRBJ2-7	TGTGCCACCCAACGGGACAGGAGCTCCTACGAGCAGTACTTC	CATQRDRSSYEQYF
TRBV25-1	TRBD1	TRBJ1-1	TGTGCCAGCAGTGACGGGACAGCGAACACTGAAGCTTTCTTT	CASSDGTANTEAFF
TRBV19	TRBD1	TRBJ2-7	TGTGCCAGTAGTATAACAGGGGGTCCCTACGAGCAGTACTTC	CASSITGGPYEQYF
TRBV7-2	NA	TRBJ1-5	TGTGCCAGCAGCTCCCAGGGTCGGCCCCAGCATTTT	CASSSQGRPQHF
TRBV18	TRBD1	TRBJ2-3	TGTGCCAGCTCTCTGGACAGGGCGGCACTTACGCAGTATTTT	CASSLDRAALTQYF
TRBV5-1	NA	TRBJ1-1	TGCGCCAGCAGCCTAGACTTGAGCCTGAACACTGAAGCTTTCTTT	CASSLDLSLNTEAFF